One TCR beta chain is described in this entry. What it binds is unknown. These data are taken from a study of spatial heterogeneity in lung cancer. Study as a whole: Detection consistently captured more beta-chain sequences than alpha-chain sequences. Raw-read counts averaged over ten per unique TCR and UMI combination. Overall study findings and caveats: Circulating ubiquitous expanded tumor TCRs were observed more frequently at resection than at follow-up.

The V end was cut by 5 bases, the J end by 0 bases, with 11 bases between. The CDR3 consists of 15 residues. In germline, CDR1 is SEHNR, CDR2 FQNEAQ (reference sequence). A distinct unique molecular identifier was carried by each TCR cDNA molecule. TCRdb recomputed calls from the 5' RACE reads with MiXCR, one row per CDR3 protein. The data hold 60,000 to 90,000 distinct CDR3 sequences, with 13% observed a single time. Documented time point: sample taken at primary tumor resection. The study sequenced unsorted whole RNA from tumor, nontumor lung or frozen PBMC. This sample comprised PBMCs, obtained at surgery. The chain combines TRBV7-9 with TRBJ1-3; D may be TRBD1 (5 bases). This TCR came from a male donor with early-stage non-small cell lung cancer. For the CDR3, the DNA is TGTGCCAGCAGCCCTGGGACTGACTCTGGAAACACCATATATTTT. The encoded protein is CASSPGTDSGNTIYF.